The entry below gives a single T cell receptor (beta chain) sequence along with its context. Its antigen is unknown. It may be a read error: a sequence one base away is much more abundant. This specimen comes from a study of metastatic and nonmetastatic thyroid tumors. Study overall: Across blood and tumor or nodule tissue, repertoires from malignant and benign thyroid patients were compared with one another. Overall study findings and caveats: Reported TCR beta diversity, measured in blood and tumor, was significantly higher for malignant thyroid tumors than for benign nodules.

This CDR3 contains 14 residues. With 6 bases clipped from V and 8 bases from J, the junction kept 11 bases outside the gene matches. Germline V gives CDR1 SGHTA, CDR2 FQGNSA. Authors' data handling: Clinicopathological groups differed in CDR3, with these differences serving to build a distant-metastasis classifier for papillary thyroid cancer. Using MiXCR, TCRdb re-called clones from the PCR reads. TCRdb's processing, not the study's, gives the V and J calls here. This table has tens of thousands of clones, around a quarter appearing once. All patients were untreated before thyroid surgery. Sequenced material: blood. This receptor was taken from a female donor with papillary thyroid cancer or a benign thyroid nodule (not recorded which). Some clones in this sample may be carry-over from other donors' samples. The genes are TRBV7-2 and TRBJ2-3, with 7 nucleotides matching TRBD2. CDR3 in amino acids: CASRPGGLAGTQYF. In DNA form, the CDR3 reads TGTGCCAGCAGACCCGGGGGGTTAGCGGGTACGCAGTATTTT.